This T cell receptor (beta chain) was sequenced in a study of response to subunit inactivated influenza vaccine. Trimming pared 0 bases from V and 1 base from J, leaving 10 bases between. Germline CDR1 reads SGHKS; CDR2 reads YYEKEE (reference sequence). This CDR3 has 15 amino acids. One entry per CDR3 protein results from TCRdb running MiXCR on the RT-PCR reads. The table lists more than 200,000 distinct CDR3 sequences, over 9% of them singletons. With regard to this clonotype: Its specificity is not known.

Points from the study as a whole: The authors proposed limited new T cell recruitment per seasonal influenza vaccination.

The material sequenced was non-naive T cells sorted from PBMCs, taken approximately 15 days before vaccination. The gene calls are TRBV5-5 and TRBJ1-1; D not certain. This TCR derives from a man aged 50 or older who received an inactivated influenza vaccine. CDR3 coding DNA: TGTGCCAGCAGCTTGGGAGTAACCGGGAACACTGAAGCTTTCTTT. Protein sequence: CASSLGVTGNTEAFF.